The rows below give T cell receptor beta chains drawn from one sample of a study of identical twins. Each CDR3 protein is one row after TCRdb ran MiXCR on the 5' RACE reads. The table shows around 1.7 million distinct CDR3 sequences, with 32% occurring only once. Sequencing was performed on cord blood. These TCRs come from a newborn girl in good health. The CDR3 runs from the conserved cysteine through the conserved F or W. The D gene is left open where the match is weak. Size is stated for part of the rows, as once, few or many counts, or as a class when the clone is expanded.

>.|few|TRBJ2-1|TRBV4-1
CASSRRRASYNEQFF
TGCGCCAGCAGCCGCCGCCGGGCCTCCTACAATGAGCAGTTCTTC
>TRBD2|.|TRBJ2-3|TRBV10-3
CAISDVAGAPTDTRYF
TGTGCCATCAGTGACGTAGCGGGGGCGCCCACAGATACGCGGTATTTT
>.|.|TRBJ1-2|TRBV5-1
CASSPTGFEYGYTF
TGCGCCAGCAGCCCAACAGGGTTTGAGTATGGCTACACCTTC
>TRBD2|few|TRBJ2-7|TRBV10-3
CATRAQRDYPYNEQYF
TGTGCCACAAGAGCGCAGAGGGACTACCCCTACAATGAGCAGTACTTC
>TRBD1|few|TRBJ2-7|TRBV5-1
CASSSVAGTGAYEQYF
TGCGCCAGCAGCTCCGTAGCCGGGACAGGGGCCTACGAGCAGTACTTC
>TRBD1|.|TRBJ2-1|TRBV10-3
CAIMRGHLQTDEQFF
TGTGCCATCATGAGGGGGCACCTACAAACGGATGAGCAGTTCTTC
>TRBD1|.|TRBJ2-7|TRBV4-2
CASSQVNRQGAGEQYF
TGTGCCAGCAGCCAAGTGAATCGACAGGGGGCGGGCGAGCAGTACTTC
>.|.|TRBJ2-1|TRBV2
CASSEISWHEQFF
TGTGCCAGCAGTGAAATTTCCTGGCATGAGCAGTTCTTC
>.|.|TRBJ1-4|TRBV10-2
CASSESSRVATNEKLFF
TGCGCCAGCAGTGAGTCGAGCCGGGTTGCAACTAATGAAAAACTGTTTTTT
>.|.|TRBJ2-7|TRBV28
CASSDQRKQYF
TGTGCCAGCAGTGACCAGCGGAAGCAGTACTTC
>TRBD2|few|TRBJ2-1|TRBV20-1
CSAPAHLAGGPREQFF
TGCAGTGCCCCAGCCCATCTAGCGGGAGGGCCAAGAGAGCAGTTCTTC
>.|few|TRBJ2-1|TRBV6-5
CASTPGSLYNEQFF
TGTGCCAGCACTCCGGGGTCTCTCTACAATGAGCAGTTCTTC
>TRBD1|.|TRBJ1-1|TRBV7-9
CASSVTGGANTEAFF
TGTGCCAGCAGCGTTACAGGGGGAGCGAACACTGAAGCTTTCTTT
>.|few|TRBJ1-6|TRBV4-2
CASSQGGPTDSPLHF
TGTGCCAGCAGCCAAGGAGGGCCTACAGATTCACCCCTCCACTTT
>.|few|TRBJ1-2|TRBV20-1
CSGQSYGYTF
TGCAGTGGACAATCGTATGGCTACACCTTC
>.|few|TRBJ1-5|TRBV19
CASFGGNQPQHF
TGTGCCAGTTTCGGGGGTAATCAGCCCCAGCATTTT
>TRBD1|few|TRBJ2-7|TRBV20-1
CSAHRDRAPYEQYF
TGCAGTGCTCACCGGGACAGGGCCCCCTACGAGCAGTACTTC
>.|.|TRBJ2-5|TRBV2
CASSERGSGLQETQYF
TGTGCCAGCAGTGAGCGAGGTAGCGGATTACAAGAGACCCAGTACTTC
>TRBD2|.|TRBJ2-3|TRBV5-4
CASSPGRTSGTDTQYF
TGTGCCAGCAGCCCGGGCCGGACTAGCGGCACAGATACGCAGTATTTT
>.|few|TRBJ2-5|TRBV21-1
CASSKADRQETQYF
TGTGCCAGCAGCAAAGCGGACAGGCAAGAGACCCAGTACTTC
>.|.|TRBJ2-1|TRBV12-3/TRBV12-4
CASSFAGAFYNEQFF
TGTGCCAGCAGTTTCGCGGGGGCATTCTACAATGAGCAGTTCTTC
>.|.|TRBJ2-1|TRBV5-1
CASSTARGTYNEQFF
TGCGCCAGCAGCACAGCTAGGGGTACCTACAATGAGCAGTTCTTC
>.|.|TRBJ2-3|TRBV5-1
CASSIPGARGGTDTQYF
TGCGCCAGCAGCATCCCTGGTGCCCGAGGAGGCACAGATACGCAGTATTTT
>.|few|TRBJ1-5|TRBV10-3
CAISDTPRPQHF
TGTGCCATCAGTGATACCCCTCGGCCCCAGCATTTT
>.|.|TRBJ2-1|TRBV11-2
CASSLDVGEQFF
TGTGCCAGCAGCTTAGATGTGGGTGAGCAGTTCTTC
>TRBD1|.|TRBJ2-5|TRBV14
CASSQSIRDRGYF
TGTGCCAGCAGCCAGAGTATTCGGGACAGGGGGTACTTC
>.|many|TRBJ2-1|TRBV9
CASSVVEASYNEQFF
TGTGCCAGCAGCGTAGTGGAGGCGTCCTACAATGAGCAGTTCTTC